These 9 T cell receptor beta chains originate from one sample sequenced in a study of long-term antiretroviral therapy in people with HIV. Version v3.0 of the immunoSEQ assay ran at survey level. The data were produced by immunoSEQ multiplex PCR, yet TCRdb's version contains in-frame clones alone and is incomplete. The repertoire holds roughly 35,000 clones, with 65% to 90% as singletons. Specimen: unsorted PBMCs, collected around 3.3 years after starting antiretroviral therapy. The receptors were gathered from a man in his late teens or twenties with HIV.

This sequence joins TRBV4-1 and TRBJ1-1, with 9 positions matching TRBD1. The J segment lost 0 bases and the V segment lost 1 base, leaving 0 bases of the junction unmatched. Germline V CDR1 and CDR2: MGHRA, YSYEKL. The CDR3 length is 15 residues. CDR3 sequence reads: CASSQGQGVNTEAFF. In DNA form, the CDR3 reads TGCGCCAGCAGCCAAGGACAGGGGGTGAACACTGAAGCTTTCTTT.

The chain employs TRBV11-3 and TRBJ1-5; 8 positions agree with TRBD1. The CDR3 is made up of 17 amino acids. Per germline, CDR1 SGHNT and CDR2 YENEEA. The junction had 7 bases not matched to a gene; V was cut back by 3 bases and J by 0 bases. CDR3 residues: CASSFGTGNYSNQPQHF. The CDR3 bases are TGTGCCAGCAGCTTCGGGACAGGCAATTATAGCAATCAGCCCCAGCATTTT.

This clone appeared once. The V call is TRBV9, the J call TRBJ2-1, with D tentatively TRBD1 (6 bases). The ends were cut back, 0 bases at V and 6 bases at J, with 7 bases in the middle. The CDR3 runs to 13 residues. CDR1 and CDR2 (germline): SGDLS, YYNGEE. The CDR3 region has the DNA TGTGCCAGCAGCGTAGGAGGGGGCAATGAGCAGTTCTTC. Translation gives CASSVGGGNEQFF.

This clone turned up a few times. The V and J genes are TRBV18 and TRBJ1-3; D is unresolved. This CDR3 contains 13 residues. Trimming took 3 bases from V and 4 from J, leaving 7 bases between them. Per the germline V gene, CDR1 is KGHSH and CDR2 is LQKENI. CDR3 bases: TGTGCCAGCTCACCCGGACGGGGAAACACCATATATTTT. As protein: CASSPGRGNTIYF.

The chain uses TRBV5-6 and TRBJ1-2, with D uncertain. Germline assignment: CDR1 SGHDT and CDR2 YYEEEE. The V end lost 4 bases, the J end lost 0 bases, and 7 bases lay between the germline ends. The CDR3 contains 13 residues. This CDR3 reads CASSLGANYGYTF. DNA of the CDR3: TGTGCCAGCAGCCTAGGAGCTAACTATGGCTACACCTTC.

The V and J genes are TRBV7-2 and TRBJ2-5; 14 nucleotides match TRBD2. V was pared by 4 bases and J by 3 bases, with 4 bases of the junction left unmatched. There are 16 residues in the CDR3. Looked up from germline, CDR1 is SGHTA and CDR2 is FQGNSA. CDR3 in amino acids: CASSSGTSGGKETQYF. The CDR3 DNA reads TGTGCCAGCAGCTCCGGGACTAGCGGGGGCAAAGAGACCCAGTACTTC.

The CDR3 bases are TGCGCCAGCAGTGAGTCTGTGAACACTGAAGCTTTCTTT. This encodes CASSESVNTEAFF. The chain has TRBV10-1 and TRBJ1-1; D is unclear. V lost 0 bases and J 0 bases, leaving 2 bases between the germline ends. This CDR3 comprises 13 residues. Germline lookup yields CDR1 WNHNN and CDR2 SYGVQD (reference sequence).

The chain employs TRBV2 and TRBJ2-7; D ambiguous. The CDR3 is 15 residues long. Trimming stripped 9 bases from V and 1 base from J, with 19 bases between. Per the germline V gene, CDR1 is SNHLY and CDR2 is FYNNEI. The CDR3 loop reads CASTWEASPSYEQYF. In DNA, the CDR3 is TGTGCCAGTACCTGGGAAGCCTCCCCTTCCTACGAGCAGTACTTC.

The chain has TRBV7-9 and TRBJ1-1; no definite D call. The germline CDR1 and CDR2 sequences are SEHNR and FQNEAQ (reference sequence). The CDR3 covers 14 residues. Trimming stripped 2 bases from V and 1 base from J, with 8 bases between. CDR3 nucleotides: TGTGCCAGCAGCTTATTCCAGCCGAACACTGAAGCTTTCTTT. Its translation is CASSLFQPNTEAFF.